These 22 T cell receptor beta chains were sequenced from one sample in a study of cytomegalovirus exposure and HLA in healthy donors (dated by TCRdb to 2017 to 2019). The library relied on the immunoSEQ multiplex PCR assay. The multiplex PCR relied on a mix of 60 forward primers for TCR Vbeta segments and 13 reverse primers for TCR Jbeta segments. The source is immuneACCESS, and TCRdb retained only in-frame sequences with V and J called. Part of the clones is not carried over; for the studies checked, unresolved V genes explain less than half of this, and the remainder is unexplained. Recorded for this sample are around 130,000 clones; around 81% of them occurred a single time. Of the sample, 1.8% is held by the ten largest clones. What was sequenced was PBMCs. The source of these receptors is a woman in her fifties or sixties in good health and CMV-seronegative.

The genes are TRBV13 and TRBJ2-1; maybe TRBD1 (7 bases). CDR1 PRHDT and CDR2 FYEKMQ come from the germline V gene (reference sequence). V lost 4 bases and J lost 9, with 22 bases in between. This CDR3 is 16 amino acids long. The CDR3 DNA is TGTGCCAGCAGCTCCCTTCTCAGGGGGGAGAAGGGTGAGCAGTTCTTC. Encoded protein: CASSSLLRGEKGEQFF.

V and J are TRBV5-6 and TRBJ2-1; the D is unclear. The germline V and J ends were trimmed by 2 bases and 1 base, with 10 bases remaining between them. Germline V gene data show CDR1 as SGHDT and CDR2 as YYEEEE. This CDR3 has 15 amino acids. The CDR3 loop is CASSFTSSSYNEQFF. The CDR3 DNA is TGTGCCAGCAGCTTCACGTCTAGTTCCTACAATGAGCAGTTCTTC.

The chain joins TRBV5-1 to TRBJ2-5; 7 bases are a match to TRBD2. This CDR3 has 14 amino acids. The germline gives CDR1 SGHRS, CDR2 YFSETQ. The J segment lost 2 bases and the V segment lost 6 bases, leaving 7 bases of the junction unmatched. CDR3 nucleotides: TGCGCCAGCACGGATGGGCGGGGGCAAGAGACCCAGTACTTC. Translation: CASTDGRGQETQYF.

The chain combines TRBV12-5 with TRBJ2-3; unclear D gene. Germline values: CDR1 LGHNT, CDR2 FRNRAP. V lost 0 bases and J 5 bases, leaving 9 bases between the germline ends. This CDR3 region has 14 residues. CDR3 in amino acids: CASGLVPRVDTQYF. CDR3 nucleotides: TGTGCTAGTGGTTTGGTACCGCGAGTAGATACGCAGTATTTT.

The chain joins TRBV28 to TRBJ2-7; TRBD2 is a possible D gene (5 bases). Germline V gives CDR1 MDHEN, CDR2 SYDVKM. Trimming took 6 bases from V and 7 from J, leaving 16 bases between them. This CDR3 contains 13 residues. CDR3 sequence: CASSRPDLGEQYF. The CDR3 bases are TGTGCCAGCAGCCGCCCGGACTTGGGAGAGCAGTACTTC. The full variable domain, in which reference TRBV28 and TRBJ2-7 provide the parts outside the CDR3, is DVKVTQSSRYLVKRTGEKVFLECVQDMDHENMFWYRQDPGLGLRLIYFSYDVKMKEKGDIPEGYSVSREKKERFSLILESASTNQTSMYLCASSRPDLGEQYFGPGTRLTVT.

The CDR3 DNA reads as TGTGCCAGCAGCCAAAGGTTGACAGGATCCGGACGGGGATATGAAAAACTGTTTTTT. Translation: CASSQRLTGSGRGYEKLFF. This chain uses TRBV14 with TRBJ1-4; weak D call: TRBD1 (6 bases). The length of the CDR3 is 19 residues. V dropped 2 bases and J dropped 6 bases, with 25 bases sitting between them. Looked up from germline, CDR1 is SGHDN and CDR2 is FVKESK.

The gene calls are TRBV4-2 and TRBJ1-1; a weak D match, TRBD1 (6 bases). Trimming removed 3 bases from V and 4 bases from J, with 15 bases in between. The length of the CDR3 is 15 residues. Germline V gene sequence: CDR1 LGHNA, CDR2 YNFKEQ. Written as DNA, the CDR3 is TGTGCCAGCAGCCAGGAAATTACAGGGTTCACTGAAGCTTTCTTT. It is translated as CASSQEITGFTEAFF.

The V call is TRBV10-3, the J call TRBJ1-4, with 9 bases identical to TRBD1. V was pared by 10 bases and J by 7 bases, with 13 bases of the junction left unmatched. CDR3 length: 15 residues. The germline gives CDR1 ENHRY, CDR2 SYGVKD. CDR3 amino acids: CATTPGQGGVEKLFF. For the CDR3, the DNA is TGTGCCACCACCCCGGGACAGGGAGGAGTTGAAAAACTGTTTTTT.

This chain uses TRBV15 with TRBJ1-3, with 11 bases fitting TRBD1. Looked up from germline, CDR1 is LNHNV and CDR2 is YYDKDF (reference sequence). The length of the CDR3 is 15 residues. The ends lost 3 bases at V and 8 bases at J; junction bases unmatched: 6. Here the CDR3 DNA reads TGTGCCACCAGCAGGCCGGGACAGGGGGTTTACACCATATATTTT. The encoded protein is CATSRPGQGVYTIYF.

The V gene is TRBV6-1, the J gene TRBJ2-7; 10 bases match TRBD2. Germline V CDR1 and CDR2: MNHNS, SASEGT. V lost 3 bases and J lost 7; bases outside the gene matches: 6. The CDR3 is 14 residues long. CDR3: CASSETGLAREQYV. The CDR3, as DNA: TGTGCCAGCAGTGAGACGGGACTAGCGCGGGAGCAGTACGTC.

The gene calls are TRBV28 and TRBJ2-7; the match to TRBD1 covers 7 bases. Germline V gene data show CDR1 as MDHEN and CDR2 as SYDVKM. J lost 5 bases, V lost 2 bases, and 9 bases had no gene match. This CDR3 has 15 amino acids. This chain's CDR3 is CASSLGTEGNNEQYV. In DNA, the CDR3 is TGTGCCAGCAGTTTAGGGACAGAAGGGAATAACGAGCAGTACGTC.

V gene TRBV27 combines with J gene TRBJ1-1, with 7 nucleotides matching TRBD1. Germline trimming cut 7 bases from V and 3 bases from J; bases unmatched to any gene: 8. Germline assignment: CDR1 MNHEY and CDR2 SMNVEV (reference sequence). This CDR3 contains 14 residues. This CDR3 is CASNVTGDHTEAFF. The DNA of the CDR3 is TGTGCCAGCAATGTAACAGGGGACCACACTGAAGCTTTCTTT.

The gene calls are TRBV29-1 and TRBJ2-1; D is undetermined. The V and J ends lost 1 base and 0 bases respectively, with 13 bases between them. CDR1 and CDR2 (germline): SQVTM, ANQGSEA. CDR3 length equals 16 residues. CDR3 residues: CSVEAPRSSSYNEQFF. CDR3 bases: TGCAGCGTTGAAGCCCCCAGATCCAGCTCCTACAATGAGCAGTTCTTC.

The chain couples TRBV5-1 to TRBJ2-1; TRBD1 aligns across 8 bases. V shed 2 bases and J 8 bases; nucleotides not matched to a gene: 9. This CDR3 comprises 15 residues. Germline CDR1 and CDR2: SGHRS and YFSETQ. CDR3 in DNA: TGCGCCAGCAGCTTTGCAGGGGGCGAGATTCATGAGCAGTTCTTC. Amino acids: CASSFAGGEIHEQFF.

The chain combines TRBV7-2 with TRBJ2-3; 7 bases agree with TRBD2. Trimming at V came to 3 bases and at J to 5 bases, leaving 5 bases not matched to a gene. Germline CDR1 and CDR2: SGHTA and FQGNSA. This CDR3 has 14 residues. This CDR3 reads CASSFRDYGDTQYF. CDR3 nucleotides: TGTGCCAGCAGCTTCCGGGACTACGGAGATACGCAGTATTTT.

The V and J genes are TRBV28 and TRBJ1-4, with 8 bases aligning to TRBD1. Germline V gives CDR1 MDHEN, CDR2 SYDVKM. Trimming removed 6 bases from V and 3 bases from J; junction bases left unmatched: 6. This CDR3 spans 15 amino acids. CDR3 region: CASRMQGAANEKLFF. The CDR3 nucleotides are TGTGCCAGCAGGATGCAGGGGGCAGCTAATGAAAAACTGTTTTTT. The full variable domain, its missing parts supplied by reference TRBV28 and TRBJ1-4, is DVKVTQSSRYLVKRTGEKVFLECVQDMDHENMFWYRQDPGLGLRLIYFSYDVKMKEKGDIPEGYSVSREKKERFSLILESASTNQTSMYLCASRMQGAANEKLFFGSGTQLSVL.

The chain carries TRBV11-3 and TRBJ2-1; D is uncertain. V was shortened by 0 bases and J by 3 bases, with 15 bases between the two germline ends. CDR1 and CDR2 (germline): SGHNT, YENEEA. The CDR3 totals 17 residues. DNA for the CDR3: TGTGCCAGCAGCTTAGATGTTTCGACGGGTTACTACAATGAGCAGTTCTTC. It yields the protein CASSLDVSTGYYNEQFF.

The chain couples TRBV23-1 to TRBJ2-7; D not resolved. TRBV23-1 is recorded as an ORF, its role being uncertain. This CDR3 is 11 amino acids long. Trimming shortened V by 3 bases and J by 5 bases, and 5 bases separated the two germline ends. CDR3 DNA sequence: TGCGCCAGCAGTCATTCGGACGAGCAGTACTTC. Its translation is CASSHSDEQYF.

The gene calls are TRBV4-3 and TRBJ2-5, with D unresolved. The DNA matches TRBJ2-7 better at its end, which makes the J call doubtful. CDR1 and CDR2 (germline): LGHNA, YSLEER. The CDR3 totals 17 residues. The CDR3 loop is CASSQESPFASPYEQYF. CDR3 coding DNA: TGCGCCAGCAGCCAAGAATCCCCATTTGCGAGCCCCTACGAGCAGTACTTC.

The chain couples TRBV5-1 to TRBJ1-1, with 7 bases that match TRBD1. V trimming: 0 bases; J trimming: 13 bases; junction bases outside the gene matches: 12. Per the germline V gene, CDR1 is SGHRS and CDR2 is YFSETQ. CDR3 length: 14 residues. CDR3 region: CASSLDHRGRKDFF. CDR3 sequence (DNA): TGCGCCAGCAGCTTGGACCACAGGGGACGGAAGGATTTCTTT.

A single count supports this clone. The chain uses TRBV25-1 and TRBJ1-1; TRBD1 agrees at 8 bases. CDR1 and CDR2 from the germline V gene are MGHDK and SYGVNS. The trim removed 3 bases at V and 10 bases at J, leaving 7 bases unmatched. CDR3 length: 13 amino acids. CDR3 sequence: CASSDAGTGGAFF. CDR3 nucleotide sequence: TGTGCCAGCAGTGACGCGGGGACAGGAGGAGCTTTCTTT.

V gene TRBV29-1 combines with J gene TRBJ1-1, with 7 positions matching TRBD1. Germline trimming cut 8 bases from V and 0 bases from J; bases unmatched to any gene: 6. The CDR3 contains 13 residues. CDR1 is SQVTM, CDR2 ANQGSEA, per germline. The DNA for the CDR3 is TGCAGCCCCGGGGACAGCATGAACACTGAAGCTTTCTTT. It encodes CSPGDSMNTEAFF.